The clone carrying this T cell receptor beta chain was seen many times. Its antigen remains unidentified. The data are from a study of identical twins. V gave up 8 bases and J gave up 1 base; unmatched junction bases: 7. Germline V gives CDR1 SGHAT, CDR2 FQNNGV. The CDR3 has 14 amino acids. TCRdb analysed the 5' RACE reads with MiXCR anew, one entry per CDR3 protein. The sample carries a few hundred thousand distinct CDR3 sequences, roughly 9.9% recorded once. The study, taken as a whole, reports: Insertion counts were lower in abundant cord blood beta clonotypes, a trend that memory repertoires did not show.

These data were also filed under a second study, of yellow fever vaccine responses in identical twins.

Sequences were obtained from PBMCs. The gene calls are TRBV11-2 and TRBJ2-5, with TRBD2 identical over 7 bases. This TCR was recovered from a woman younger than 30 in good health. CDR3 sequence: CASARSGIQETQYF. CDR3 in DNA: TGTGCCAGCGCTAGGAGCGGGATCCAAGAGACCCAGTACTTC.